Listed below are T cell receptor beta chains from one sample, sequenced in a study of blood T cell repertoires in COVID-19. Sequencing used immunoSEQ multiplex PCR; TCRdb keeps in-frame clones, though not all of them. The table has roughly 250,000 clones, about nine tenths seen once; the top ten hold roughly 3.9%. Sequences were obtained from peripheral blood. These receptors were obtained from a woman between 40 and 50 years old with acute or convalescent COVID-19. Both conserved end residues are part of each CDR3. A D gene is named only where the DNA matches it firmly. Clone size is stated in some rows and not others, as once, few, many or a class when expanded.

TGCGCCAGCAGCCAAGATGCGGGACAGGCAACCAGATGGAGTACGCAGTATTTT CASSQDAGQATRWSTQYF TRBJ2-3 TRBV4-1 TRBD1 -
TGTGCCAGCAGCCAAGGAGGGGGCAGGACCCTACCAAACTATGGCTACACCTTC CASSQGGGRTLPNYGYTF TRBJ1-2 TRBV14 TRBD1 -
TGCGCCAGCAGCTTGGCCCCTAGCGGGGGGCAGGAGACCCAGTACTTC CASSLAPSGGQETQYF TRBJ2-5 TRBV5-1 TRBD2 -
TGTGCCAGCAGTGAAGGGGTAGCGGGGGGGGCAGATACGCAGTATTTT CASSEGVAGGADTQYF TRBJ2-3 TRBV6-1 TRBD2 -
TGTGCCTGGTCGCGGCAAAATGAAAAACTGTTTTTT CAWSRQNEKLFF TRBJ1-4 TRBV30 - -
TGTGCCAGCAGTCCAACAGGCTTGCTCTACAATGAGCAGTTCTTC CASSPTGLLYNEQFF TRBJ2-1 TRBV7-2 - -
TGTGCCAGCAGCCCGCGGGGGCGCGGGTTCGTCAAGACTGAAGCTTTCTTT CASSPRGRGFVKTEAFF TRBJ1-1 TRBV7-6 - -
TGCGCCAGCAGCCTAGTACGGACTAGCGGGGGGGCAGCTAAGCACACAGATACGCAGTATTTT CASSLVRTSGGAAKHTDTQYF TRBJ2-3 TRBV4-1 TRBD2 -
TGTGCCAGCTCACCGGCAGGCCGCACAGATACGCAGTATTTT CASSPAGRTDTQYF TRBJ2-3 TRBV18 - -
TGCAGCGTTGAAGGATTTTGGAGCGGGGATTACAATGAGCAGTTCTTC CSVEGFWSGDYNEQFF TRBJ2-1 TRBV29-1 TRBD2 -
TGTGCCAGCAGCCAAGAAAGGTTGGAGGGGGCAGGGCCTAACTATGGCTACACCTTC CASSQERLEGAGPNYGYTF TRBJ1-2 TRBV3-1/TRBV3-2 TRBD1 -
TGTGCTAGTGGTTTGGTCTACACTGAAGCTTTCTTT CASGLVYTEAFF TRBJ1-1 TRBV12-5 - -
TGTGCCAGCAGTCCCCGACAGGGCCGTAATCAGCCCCAGCATTTT CASSPRQGRNQPQHF TRBJ1-5 TRBV27 TRBD1 -
TGTGCCAGCAGGCGCGGGGGAAGCTATGAGACCCAGTACTTC CASRRGGSYETQYF TRBJ2-5 TRBV2 TRBD2 -
TGTGCCAGCAGTGAAACTGGCCGGAGACCTAGCACAGATACGCAGTATTTT CASSETGRRPSTDTQYF TRBJ2-3 TRBV6-1 - -
TGCGCCAGCAGTCAGCAGGGGCTGAACACTGAAGCTTTCTTT CASSQQGLNTEAFF TRBJ1-1 TRBV23-1 - -
TGCGCCAGCAGCTTGTTTTCAGACTCTGGAAACACCATATATTTT CASSLFSDSGNTIYF TRBJ1-3 TRBV5-1 - -
TGTGCCAGCAGCGTAGGCGGCGGGAGCTCCTACAATGAGCAGTTCTTC CASSVGGGSSYNEQFF TRBJ2-1 TRBV9 TRBD2 -
TGCGCCAGCAGTGAGTCTTTACAGGTCGGGTCTGAAGCTTTCTTT CASSESLQVGSEAFF TRBJ1-1 TRBV10-1 - -
TGTGCCAGCAGTGCCCGACTAATCTCGGCGGTTGGTGAAGCTTTCTTT CASSARLISAVGEAFF TRBJ1-1 TRBV27 - once
TGTGCCGCCGTGTCAGGGGGCTTGGATGAAGCTTTCTTT CAAVSGGLDEAFF TRBJ1-1 TRBV6-5 TRBD1 -
TGTGCCAGCAGTTACCGGGAGACCCAGTACTTC CASSYRETQYF TRBJ2-5 TRBV6-2/TRBV6-3 - -
TGCGCCAGCAGCCAACCTCTTTATCAGGGGGGTTCGTCCGGGGAGCTGTTTTTT CASSQPLYQGGSSGELFF TRBJ2-2 TRBV4-1 - -
TGTGCCTGGCTCGGAGGACAGGGGGCTGATGGCTACACCTTC CAWLGGQGADGYTF TRBJ1-2 TRBV30 TRBD1 -
TGTGCCAGCAGCCCGGTCGGGGTGGGTACCGGGGAGCTGTTTTTT CASSPVGVGTGELFF TRBJ2-2 TRBV9 - few
TGTGCCAGCAGCGTGGGGGGAACCTCACCCCTCCACTTT CASSVGGTSPLHF TRBJ1-6 TRBV9 - -
TGTGCCAGCAGTGAAGGACAGGGTTTCGCAGATACGCAGTATTTT CASSEGQGFADTQYF TRBJ2-3 TRBV2 TRBD1 -
TGTGCCAGCACCCAGAACAGTTTTAACTATGGCTACACCTTC CASTQNSFNYGYTF TRBJ1-2 TRBV2 - -
TGTGCCAGCAGTTCGACTCTCTCGGTCACTGAAGCTTTCTTT CASSSTLSVTEAFF TRBJ1-1 TRBV6-2/TRBV6-3 - -
TGTGCCAGCATACGACAGGACCAAGAGACCCAGTACTTC CASIRQDQETQYF TRBJ2-5 TRBV21-1 - -
TGTGCCTGGAATACAGGGGGTCAAGAGACCCAGTACTTC CAWNTGGQETQYF TRBJ2-5 TRBV30 TRBD1 -
TGCGCCAGCAGCTCCCGACAGGGGGATCAGCCCCAGCATTTT CASSSRQGDQPQHF TRBJ1-5 TRBV5-1 TRBD1 -
TGTGCCACCAGTGATAGGAATCCCAGGGACATGGATGGCTACACCTTC CATSDRNPRDMDGYTF TRBJ1-2 TRBV24-1 - -
TGCAGCGTCTCTGTCCAGGGGGGTTACGGCTACACCTTC CSVSVQGGYGYTF TRBJ1-2 TRBV29-1 TRBD1 few
TGTGCCACCGGAGGACTGAGCACCGGGGAGCTGTTTTTT CATGGLSTGELFF TRBJ2-2 TRBV24-1 - few
TGTGCCAGCGGGCGACTAGCGGGGTCCAATGAGCAGTTCTTC CASGRLAGSNEQFF TRBJ2-1 TRBV3-1/TRBV3-2 TRBD2 -
TGTGCCAGTAGTATAGTGGGCGGGGGGAATGCAGATACGCAGTATTTT CASSIVGGGNADTQYF TRBJ2-3 TRBV19 TRBD2 -
TGTGCCAGCAGCCAAGGGGGGGAAGAGACCCAGTACTTC CASSQGGEETQYF TRBJ2-5 TRBV4-2 - -
TGTGCCACCAGCACCGGGACAGGGTCTTTTACGACTGGCTACACCTTC CATSTGTGSFTTGYTF TRBJ1-2 TRBV15 TRBD1 -
TGTGCCACCAGCAGAGATTTGGGCAGGGGGACTGAAGCTTTCTTT CATSRDLGRGTEAFF TRBJ1-1 TRBV15 TRBD1 -
TGTGCCAGCAGCCCCGGACAGTCCCGGGCCTATAATTCACCCCTCCACTTT CASSPGQSRAYNSPLHF TRBJ1-6 TRBV27 - -
TGTGCCAGCAGCTCAAACCGGGACAGGGGGCGTTGGGGCTATGGCTACACCTTC CASSSNRDRGRWGYGYTF TRBJ1-2 TRBV7-8 TRBD1 -
TGTGCCAGCAGCGTAGAGAGAGGGTGGAGTGTGACCGGGGAGCTGTTTTTT CASSVERGWSVTGELFF TRBJ2-2 TRBV9 - -
TGTGCCAGCAGCCTTGGGGGGGGTTCCACTGAAGCTTTCTTT CASSLGGGSTEAFF TRBJ1-1 TRBV14 - -
TGCGCCAGCAGCCAAACTCTGTCAGGTCTTGGCTACACCTTC CASSQTLSGLGYTF TRBJ1-2 TRBV4-1 - -
TGTGCCAGCAGCTTCGTAAAAGGACAGAGCGAGACCCAGTACTTC CASSFVKGQSETQYF TRBJ2-5 TRBV7-8 - -
TGTGCCAGCAATGACAGGGAAGAGCGCTACACCTTC CASNDREERYTF TRBJ1-2 TRBV6-6 TRBD1 -
TGTGCCACCAGCAGAGGCAGACAGGGGGCCAGTGGCTACACCTTC CATSRGRQGASGYTF TRBJ1-2 TRBV15 TRBD1 -
TGCGCCAGCAGCCCCTTCGACAGGGACGCCGAAAAACTGTTTTTT CASSPFDRDAEKLFF TRBJ1-4 TRBV5-1 TRBD1 -
TGTGCCAGCAGTGGCGGGGGGGACTATGGCTACACCTTC CASSGGGDYGYTF TRBJ1-2 TRBV6-6 - -
TGTGCCAGCAGTGCCCGGACTAGCGGGGGGATCGGGGAGCTGTTTTTT CASSARTSGGIGELFF TRBJ2-2 TRBV6-1 TRBD2 once
TGTGCCAGCAGGTATCCCTCGGGCTCCTACAATGAGCAGTTCTTC CASRYPSGSYNEQFF TRBJ2-1 TRBV6-5 - -
TGCGCCAGCGGCACATACACTGAAGCTTTCTTT CASGTYTEAFF TRBJ1-1 TRBV10-2 - -